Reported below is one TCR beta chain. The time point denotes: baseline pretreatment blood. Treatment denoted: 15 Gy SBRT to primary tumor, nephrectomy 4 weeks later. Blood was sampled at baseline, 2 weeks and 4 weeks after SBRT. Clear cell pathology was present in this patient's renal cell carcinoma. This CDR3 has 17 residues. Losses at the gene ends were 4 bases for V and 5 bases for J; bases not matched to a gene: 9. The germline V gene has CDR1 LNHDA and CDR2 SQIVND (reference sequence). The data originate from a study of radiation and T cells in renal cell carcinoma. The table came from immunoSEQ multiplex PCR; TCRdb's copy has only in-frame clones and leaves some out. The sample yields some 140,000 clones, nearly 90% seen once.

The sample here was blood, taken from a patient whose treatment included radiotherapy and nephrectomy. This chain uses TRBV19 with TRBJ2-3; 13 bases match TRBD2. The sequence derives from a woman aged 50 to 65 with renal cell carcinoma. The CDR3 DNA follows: TGTGCCAGTAGTAGGGGACTAGGACTAGCGGGGGTAGATACGCAGTATTTT. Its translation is CASSRGLGLAGVDTQYF.